The 30 T cell receptor beta chains below were found in one sample sequenced in a study of shared clonotypes between healthy human individuals (dated by TCRdb to the early 2020s). Libraries were made using the immunoSEQ multiplex PCR assay. Entries here come from immuneACCESS through TCRdb and include only in-frame sequences with V and J called. Some clones fail to appear in such tables; in the studies checked, an unresolved V gene covers under half of the shortfall, and the cause of the remainder is unknown. For this sample there are 2 million to 2.5 million clones; under 97% appear just once. Roughly 0.13% of the sample goes to the ten largest clones. Specimen: naive CD4+ T cells sorted from blood. The cell subset or site label corresponds to: CD45RA+ positively selected. These receptors originate from a man younger than 30 in good health.

V gene TRBV5-1 combines with J gene TRBJ2-2; perhaps TRBD1 as D (6 bases). This CDR3 has 13 amino acids. CDR1 and CDR2 from the germline V gene are SGHRS and YFSETQ. Trimming cost V 8 bases and J 6 bases, with 14 bases left between them. This CDR3 reads CASHNRESGELFF. The CDR3 coding sequence is TGCGCCAGTCATAACAGGGAATCCGGGGAGCTGTTTTTT.

This chain uses TRBV11-2 with TRBJ2-7; no definite D call. CDR1 is SGHAT, CDR2 FQNNGV, per germline. The CDR3 has 14 residues. Trimming pared 3 bases from V and 6 bases from J, leaving 15 bases between. As DNA, the CDR3 is TGTGCCAGCAGCTTTAAGGGTGGGGAAGGCGAGCAGTACTTC. Translated: CASSFKGGEGEQYF.

V and J are TRBV2 and TRBJ2-7, with 7 bases lining up with TRBD1. The CDR3 spans 14 residues. CDR1 is SNHLY, CDR2 FYNNEI, per germline. After removal of 6 bases from V and 0 bases from J, the junction contained 5 bases not matched to a gene. DNA of the CDR3: TGTGCCAGCAGCCTCAGGGGGACCTCCTACGAGCAGTACTTC. It codes for CASSLRGTSYEQYF.

The V call is TRBV28, the J call TRBJ2-2; no definite D call. This CDR3 region has 12 residues. The V gene's germline CDR1 is MDHEN and CDR2 SYDVKM. Trimming took off 5 bases at V and 9 bases at J, with 10 bases between the two ends. CDR3 residues: CASSPPIRELFF. The CDR3 DNA sequence: TGTGCCAGCAGTCCCCCTATCCGGGAGCTGTTTTTT.

V gene TRBV6-1 combines with J gene TRBJ2-5; 8 bases agree with TRBD2. The CDR3 runs 14 residues. CDR1 and CDR2 from the germline V gene are MNHNS and SASEGT. V lost 3 bases and J lost 3; bases outside the gene matches: 3. The CDR3 reads CASSEGTRKETQYF. CDR3 DNA sequence: TGTGCCAGCAGTGAGGGGACTAGAAAAGAGACCCAGTACTTC.

The V call is TRBV6-6, the J call TRBJ1-4; D call uncertain. With 6 bases removed from V and 4 bases from J, the gap between germline ends came to 12 bases. The germline CDR1 and CDR2 sequences are MNHNY and SVGAGI (reference sequence). The CDR3 totals 14 residues. The CDR3 nucleotides are TGTGCCAGCAGGCTACAGAGTTTTAATGAAAAACTGTTTTTT. Protein product: CASRLQSFNEKLFF.

This chain uses TRBV5-4 with TRBJ2-3; D might be TRBD1 or TRBD2, each matching 5 bases. Germline CDR1 SGHNT, CDR2 YYREEE (reference sequence). Trimming removed 4 bases from V and 0 bases from J, with 12 bases in between. This CDR3 spans 15 amino acids. This CDR3 is CASSRPGPSTDTQYF. Written as DNA, the CDR3 is TGTGCCAGCAGCCGACCGGGACCCAGCACAGATACGCAGTATTTT.

This chain uses TRBV28 with TRBJ1-1; D is undetermined. CDR3 length equals 12 residues. The germline V and J ends were trimmed by 7 bases and 3 bases, with 9 bases remaining between them. CDR1 and CDR2 from the germline V gene are MDHEN and SYDVKM. The CDR3 is CASNNIDTEAFF. The CDR3 DNA sequence: TGTGCCAGCAACAACATTGACACTGAAGCTTTCTTT.

This clone was seen only once. V gene TRBV21-1 combines with J gene TRBJ2-7; TRBD1 is the table's D call and was not checked against the DNA. TRBV21-1 is classified as a pseudogene. The CDR3 loop spans 15 amino acids. CDR3 nucleotide sequence: TGTGCCAGCAGCAAAGGAAGGACAGTTATTTACGAGCAGTACTTC. Translation: CASSKGRTVIYEQYF.

This chain joins TRBV6-1 and TRBJ2-2; D not certain. The CDR3 has 14 residues. CDR1 and CDR2 (germline): MNHNS, SASEGT. Trimming removed 0 bases at V and 3 bases at J, with 5 bases between. CDR3 coding DNA: TGTGCCAGCAGTGAAGCGGGGTACACCGGGGAGCTGTTTTTT. The encoded protein is CASSEAGYTGELFF.

This chain connects TRBV2 to TRBJ1-5; possible D gene TRBD1, 5 bases. This CDR3 region has 14 residues. The germline V and J ends were trimmed by 1 base and 7 bases, with 11 bases remaining between them. The germline CDR1 and CDR2 sequences are SNHLY and FYNNEI. CDR3 sequence (DNA): TGTGCCAGCAGTGAAGTAGGGCGGGGGCAGCCCCAGCATTTT. The encoded protein is CASSEVGRGQPQHF.

This chain uses TRBV6-5 with TRBJ2-5; 10 bases agree with TRBD1. The CDR3 length is 15 residues. The germline V gene has CDR1 MNHEY and CDR2 SVGAGI. Germline trimming cut 6 bases from V and 0 bases from J; bases unmatched to any gene: 4. The CDR3 is CASRLGQGDQETQYF. The CDR3 coding sequence is TGTGCCAGCAGACTAGGACAGGGGGACCAAGAGACCCAGTACTTC.

The chain joins TRBV7-3 to TRBJ2-3; D call uncertain. The germline V and J ends were trimmed by 5 bases and 0 bases, with 6 bases remaining between them. The germline V gene encodes CDR1 SGHTA and CDR2 FQGTGA. There are 13 residues in the CDR3. The CDR3 sequence is CASSIDSTDTQYF. CDR3 nucleotides: TGTGCCAGCAGCATTGACAGCACAGATACGCAGTATTTT.

The rearrangement links TRBV5-1 to TRBJ2-7; D not certain. Trimming cost V 7 bases and J 0 bases, with 14 bases left between them. Germline CDR1 is SGHRS and CDR2 is YFSETQ. This CDR3 is 14 amino acids long. This CDR3 is CASYPRETSYEQYF. In DNA, the CDR3 is TGCGCCAGCTACCCTAGGGAAACCTCCTACGAGCAGTACTTC.

This chain joins TRBV29-1 and TRBJ1-4; D is undetermined. The V gene lost 4 bases and the J gene lost 7 bases, with 13 bases spanning the gap. The CDR3 sequence is 13 residues long. Germline V lookup: CDR1 SQVTM, CDR2 ANQGSEA. The CDR3 protein is CSVAQSSGEKLFF. CDR3 DNA: TGCAGCGTTGCCCAGTCGAGTGGTGAAAAACTGTTTTTT.

This chain links TRBV2 with TRBJ1-4, with D possibly matching TRBD1 (6 bases). V lost 4 bases, J lost 7 bases, and 16 bases lay in between. CDR1 and CDR2 from the germline V gene are SNHLY and FYNNEI. The CDR3 contains 15 residues. Written as DNA, the CDR3 is TGTGCCAGCAGTGGCGTAGGGGGAAAATTTGAAAAACTGTTTTTT. Translated: CASSGVGGKFEKLFF.

The chain links TRBV27 to TRBJ2-7; possible D gene TRBD1, 6 bases. The V end was cut by 4 bases, the J end by 7 bases, with 14 bases between. The V gene's germline CDR1 is MNHEY and CDR2 SMNVEV (reference sequence). This CDR3 spans 13 amino acids. As DNA, the CDR3 is TGTGCCAGCAGTTGGAACAGGGCGGTTGAGCAGTACTTC. Translation gives CASSWNRAVEQYF.

The chain links TRBV5-6 to TRBJ2-7; D call uncertain. Germline loops: CDR1 SGHDT, CDR2 YYEEEE. Trimming pared 4 bases from V and 3 bases from J, leaving 26 bases between. This CDR3 is built from 18 residues. Here the CDR3 reads CASSPLLSPTSSVYEQYF. CDR3 nucleotides: TGTGCCAGCAGCCCGCTCCTGAGCCCCACCTCTTCTGTCTACGAGCAGTACTTC.

The CDR3: CAIRGGTGVEQYF. The DNA for the CDR3 is TGTGCCATCAGGGGGGGGACAGGGGTCGAGCAGTACTTC. J is TRBJ2-7 and V is TRBV10-3; TRBD1 matches 10 bases. Trimming cost V 6 bases and J 6 bases; bases outside gene matches: 5. The CDR3 runs to 13 residues. Germline loops: CDR1 ENHRY, CDR2 SYGVKD.

The J gene is TRBJ1-5, the V gene TRBV4-2; D gene unclear. This CDR3 has 15 amino acids. Deletions cut 0 bases from V and 0 bases from J, with 6 bases between. CDR1 is LGHNA, CDR2 YNFKEQ, per germline. This chain's CDR3 is CASSQDHSSNQPQHF. In nucleotides, the CDR3 is TGTGCCAGCAGCCAAGACCACAGTAGCAATCAGCCCCAGCATTTT.

The chain recombines TRBV19 with TRBJ2-7; 13 nucleotides match TRBD2. This CDR3 has 21 amino acids. CDR1 is LNHDA and CDR2 is SQIVND in the germline V gene (reference sequence). Trimming cost V 5 bases and J 0 bases; bases outside gene matches: 19. The CDR3 loop reads CASSRPSKGTSGAKTSYEQYF. The CDR3 DNA follows: TGTGCCAGTAGTCGTCCCTCAAAAGGGACTAGCGGGGCGAAGACCTCCTACGAGCAGTACTTC.

The chain carries TRBV18 and TRBJ2-5; no reliable D call. CDR1 KGHSH and CDR2 LQKENI come from the germline V gene. CDR3 size: 14 residues. Deletions cut 1 base from V and 5 bases from J, with 11 bases between. CDR3 nucleotide sequence: TGTGCCAGCTCACCACTCTCTCCCCAGGAGACCCAGTACTTC. Its protein product is CASSPLSPQETQYF.

The rearrangement joins TRBV5-5 to TRBJ2-5; 7 nucleotides line up with TRBD1. This CDR3 spans 14 amino acids. CDR1 SGHKS and CDR2 YYEKEE come from the germline V gene (reference sequence). After removal of 4 bases from V and 1 base from J, the junction contained 4 bases not matched to a gene. Here the CDR3 reads CASSVDRVQETQYF. The CDR3 DNA follows: TGTGCCAGCAGCGTTGACAGGGTCCAAGAGACCCAGTACTTC. The full variable domain, completed using reference TRBV5-5 and TRBJ2-5, is DAGVTQSPTHLIKTRGQQVTLRCSPISGHKSVSWYQQVLGQGPQFIFQYYEKEERGRGNFPDRFSARQFPNYSSELNVNALLLGDSALYLCASSVDRVQETQYFGPGTRLLVL.

The chain couples TRBV7-9 to TRBJ1-2; D is unclear. The CDR3 is 15 residues long. CDR1 is SEHNR, CDR2 FQNEAQ, per germline (reference sequence). Trimming shortened V by 6 bases and J by 0 bases, and 14 bases separated the two germline ends. CDR3 loop: CASSDPRESNYGYTF. DNA of the CDR3: TGTGCCAGCAGTGATCCTAGGGAGTCTAACTATGGCTACACCTTC.

This chain uses TRBV6-5 with TRBJ1-2; 8 bases fit TRBD1. This CDR3 has 15 residues. V lost 6 bases, J lost 6 bases, and 12 bases stayed unmatched. Germline lookup yields CDR1 MNHEY and CDR2 SVGAGI. The CDR3: CASSPTQGARNGYTF. CDR3 DNA: TGTGCCAGCAGCCCCACTCAGGGGGCGCGGAATGGCTACACCTTC.

The chain carries TRBV28 and TRBJ2-7; D is possibly TRBD1 or TRBD2 (5 bases each). Germline CDR1 and CDR2: MDHEN and SYDVKM. The CDR3 consists of 14 residues. Trimming took off 5 bases at V and 3 bases at J, with 14 bases between the two ends. CDR3 loop: CASSQSRGHYEQYF. Here the CDR3 DNA reads TGTGCCAGCAGTCAAAGCCGGGGCCACTACGAGCAGTACTTC.

The chain has TRBV5-1 and TRBJ2-3; perhaps TRBD1 as D (5 bases). Germline CDR1 reads SGHRS; CDR2 reads YFSETQ. V was cut by 1 base and J by 1 base, with 13 bases left in between. The CDR3 is 16 amino acids. This CDR3 is CASSLSGREGTDTQYF. The CDR3 bases are TGCGCCAGCAGCTTGAGTGGCAGGGAAGGCACAGATACGCAGTATTTT.

This sequence joins TRBV6-1 and TRBJ2-3; 10 nucleotides match TRBD1. Trimming took 4 bases from V and 7 from J; bases not matched to a gene: 2. Germline loops: CDR1 MNHNS, CDR2 SASEGT. The CDR3 is 13 residues long. CDR3 sequence: CASSGTGGNTQYF. The CDR3 DNA sequence: TGTGCCAGCAGTGGGACAGGGGGAAATACGCAGTATTTT.

Notes on this clone: Other DNA sequences in this sample translate to the same CDR3. The chain is built from TRBV2 and TRBJ2-3, with 8 nucleotides matching TRBD2. The V and J ends lost 4 bases and 3 bases, in that order; junction bases with no gene match: 6. The CDR3 is 15 residues long. The germline gives CDR1 SNHLY, CDR2 FYNNEI. The DNA for the CDR3 is TGTGCCAGCAGTGGCGGGGCGGGGGGAACAGATACGCAGTATTTT. Translated: CASSGGAGGTDTQYF. Full variable domain (rest looked up from reference TRBV2 and TRBJ2-3): EPEVTQTPSHQVTQMGQEVILRCVPISNHLYFYWYRQILGQKVEFLVSFYNNEISEKSEIFDDQFSVERPDGSNFTLKIRSTKLEDSAMYFCASSGGAGGTDTQYFGPGTRLTVL.

The chain has TRBV11-1 and TRBJ2-7, with 7 bases fitting TRBD2. The germline V gene encodes CDR1 SGHAT and CDR2 FQDESV (reference sequence). This CDR3 region has 14 residues. V lost 2 bases, J lost 4 bases, and 5 bases stayed unmatched. CDR3 sequence reads: CASSLYFGGYEQYF. DNA of the CDR3: TGTGCCAGCAGCTTATATTTCGGGGGGTACGAGCAGTACTTC.